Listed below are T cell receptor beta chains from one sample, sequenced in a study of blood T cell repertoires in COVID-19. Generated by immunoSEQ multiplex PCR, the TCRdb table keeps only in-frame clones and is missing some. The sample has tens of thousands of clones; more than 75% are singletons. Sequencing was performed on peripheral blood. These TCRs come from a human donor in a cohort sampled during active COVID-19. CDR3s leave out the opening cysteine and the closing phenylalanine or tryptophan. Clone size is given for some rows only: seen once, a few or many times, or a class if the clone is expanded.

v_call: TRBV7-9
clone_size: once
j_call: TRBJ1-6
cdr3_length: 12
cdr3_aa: ASSHREFSSPLH

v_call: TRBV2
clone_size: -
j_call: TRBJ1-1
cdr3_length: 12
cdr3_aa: ASSGQGPNTEAF

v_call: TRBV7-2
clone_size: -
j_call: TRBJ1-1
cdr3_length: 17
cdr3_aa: ASSLALQGRIRVNTEAF

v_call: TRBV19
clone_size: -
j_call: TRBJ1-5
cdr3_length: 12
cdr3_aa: ASSIVSSNQPQH

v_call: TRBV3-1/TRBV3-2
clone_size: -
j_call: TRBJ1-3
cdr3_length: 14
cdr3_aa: ASSQGVGARGNTIY

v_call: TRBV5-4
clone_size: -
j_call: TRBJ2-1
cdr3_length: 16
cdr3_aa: ASSLGRLAEYSYNEQF

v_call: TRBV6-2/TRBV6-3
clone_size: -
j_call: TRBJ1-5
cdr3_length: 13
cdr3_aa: ASSYSTGGGQPQH

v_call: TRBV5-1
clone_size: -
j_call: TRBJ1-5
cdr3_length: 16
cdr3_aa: ASSLGTGTIYSNQPQH

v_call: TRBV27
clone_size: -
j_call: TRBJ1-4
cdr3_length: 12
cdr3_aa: ASSFLDSNEKLF

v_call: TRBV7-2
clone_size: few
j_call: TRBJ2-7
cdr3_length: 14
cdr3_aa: ASSLATSGLTYEQY

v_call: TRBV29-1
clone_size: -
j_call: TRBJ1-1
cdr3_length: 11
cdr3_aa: SVVAQVNTEAF

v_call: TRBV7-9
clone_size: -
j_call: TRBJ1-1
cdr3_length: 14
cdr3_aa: ASSLTGRGGAGEAF

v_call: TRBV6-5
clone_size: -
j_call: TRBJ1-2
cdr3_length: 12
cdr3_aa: ASSYTQRSGGYT

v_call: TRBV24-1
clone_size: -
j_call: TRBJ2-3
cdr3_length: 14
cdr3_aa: ATSESGTGDSDTQY

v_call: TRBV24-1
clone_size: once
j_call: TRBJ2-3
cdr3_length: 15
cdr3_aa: ATSDRTTSGGTDTQY

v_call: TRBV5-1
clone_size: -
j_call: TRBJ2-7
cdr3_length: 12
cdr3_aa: ASSLGQGTVEQY

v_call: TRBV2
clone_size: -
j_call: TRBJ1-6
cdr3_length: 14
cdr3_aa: ASTKDRGPSNSPLH

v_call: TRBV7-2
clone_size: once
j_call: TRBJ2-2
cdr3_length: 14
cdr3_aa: ASSQPQGSNTGELF

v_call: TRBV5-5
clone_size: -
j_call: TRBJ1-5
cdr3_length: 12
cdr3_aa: ASSPTHYGQPQH

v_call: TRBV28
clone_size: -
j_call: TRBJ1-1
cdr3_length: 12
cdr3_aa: ASSQEDRNTEAF

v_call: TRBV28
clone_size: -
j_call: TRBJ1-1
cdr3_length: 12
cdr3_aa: ASSYHDGRTEAF

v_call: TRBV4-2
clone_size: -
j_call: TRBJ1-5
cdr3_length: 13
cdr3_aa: ASSQDGQSNQPQH

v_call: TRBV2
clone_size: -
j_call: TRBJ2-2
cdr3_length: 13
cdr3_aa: ASSDPGQNTGELF

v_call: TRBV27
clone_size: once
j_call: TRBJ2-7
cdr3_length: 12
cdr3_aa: ASSSEPQGYEQY

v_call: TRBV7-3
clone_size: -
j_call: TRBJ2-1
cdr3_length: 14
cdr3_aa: ASSYAPRLAGGEQF

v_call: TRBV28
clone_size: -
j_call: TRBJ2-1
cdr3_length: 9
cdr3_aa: ASSSLNEQF

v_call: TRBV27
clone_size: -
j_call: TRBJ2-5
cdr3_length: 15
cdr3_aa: ASSIRTSGGIKETQY

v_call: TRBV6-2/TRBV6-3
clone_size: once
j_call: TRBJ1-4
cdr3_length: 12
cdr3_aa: ASSYRQPNEKLF

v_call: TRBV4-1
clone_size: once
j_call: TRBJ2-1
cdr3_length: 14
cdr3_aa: ASSQGDRPLYNEQF

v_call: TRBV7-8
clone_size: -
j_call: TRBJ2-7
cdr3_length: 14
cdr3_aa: ASSSRPTGLGDEQY

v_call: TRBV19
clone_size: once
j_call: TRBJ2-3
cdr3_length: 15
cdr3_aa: ASSTGLVAGYADTQY

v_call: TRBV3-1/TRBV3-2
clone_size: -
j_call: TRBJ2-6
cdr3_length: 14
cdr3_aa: ASSRSPFSGANVLT

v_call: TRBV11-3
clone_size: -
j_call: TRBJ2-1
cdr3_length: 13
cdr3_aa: ASSFLAGGYNEQF

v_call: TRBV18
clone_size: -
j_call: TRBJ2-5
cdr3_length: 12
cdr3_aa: ASLSTSGQETQY

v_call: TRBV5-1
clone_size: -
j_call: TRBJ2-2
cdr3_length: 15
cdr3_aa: ASSLGSGSVNTGELF

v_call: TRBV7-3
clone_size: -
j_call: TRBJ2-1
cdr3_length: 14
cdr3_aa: ASSLAGGRSYNEQF

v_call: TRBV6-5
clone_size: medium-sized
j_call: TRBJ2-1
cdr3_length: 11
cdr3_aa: ASSYSRLNEQF

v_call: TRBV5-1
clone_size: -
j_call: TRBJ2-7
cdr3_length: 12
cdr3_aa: ASSWDLTSYEQY

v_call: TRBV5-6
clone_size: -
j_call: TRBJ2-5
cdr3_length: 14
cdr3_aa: ASSLGPAVGGKTQY

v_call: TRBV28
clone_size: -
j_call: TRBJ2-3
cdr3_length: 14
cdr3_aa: ASARQGSFSTDTQY

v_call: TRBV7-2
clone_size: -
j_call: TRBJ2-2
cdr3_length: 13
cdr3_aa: ASSLVDRSTGELF

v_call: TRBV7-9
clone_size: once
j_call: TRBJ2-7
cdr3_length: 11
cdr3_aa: ASSLGLAVGQY

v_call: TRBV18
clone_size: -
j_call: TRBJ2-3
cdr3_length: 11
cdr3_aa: ASSPGTVDTQY

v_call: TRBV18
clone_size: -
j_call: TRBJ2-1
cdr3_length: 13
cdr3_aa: ASSSGASVYNEQF

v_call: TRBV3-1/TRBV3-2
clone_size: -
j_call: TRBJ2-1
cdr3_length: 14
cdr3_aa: ASSQDLGLEKDEQF

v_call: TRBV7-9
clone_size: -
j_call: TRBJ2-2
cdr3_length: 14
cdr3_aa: ASSFPGLTNTGELF

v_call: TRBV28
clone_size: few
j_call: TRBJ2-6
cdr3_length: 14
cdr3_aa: ASRPGGLSGANVLT

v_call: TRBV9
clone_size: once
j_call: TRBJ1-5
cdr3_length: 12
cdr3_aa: ASSVGGDNQPQH

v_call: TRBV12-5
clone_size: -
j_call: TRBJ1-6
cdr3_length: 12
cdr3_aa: ASGLLQVDSPLH

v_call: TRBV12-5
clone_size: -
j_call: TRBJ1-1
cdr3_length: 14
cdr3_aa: ASTPPGSRPNTEAF

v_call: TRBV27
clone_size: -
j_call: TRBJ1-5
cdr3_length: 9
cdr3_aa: ASSPIRPQH

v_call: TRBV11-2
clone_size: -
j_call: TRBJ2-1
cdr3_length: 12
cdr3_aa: ASRNPRRYNEQF

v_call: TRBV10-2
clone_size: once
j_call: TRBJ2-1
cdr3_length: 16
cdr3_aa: ASSLTSGGPPAYNEQF

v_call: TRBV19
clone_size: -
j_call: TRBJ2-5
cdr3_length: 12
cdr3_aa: ASSIGGQGAAQY

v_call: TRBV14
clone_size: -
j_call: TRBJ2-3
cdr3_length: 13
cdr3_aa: ASSRQVGSTDTQY